This entry lists 25 T cell receptor beta chains sequenced from one sample in a study of chemoradiotherapy in HPV16-positive cancers. TCRdb keeps only in-frame clones here, not all; method: immunoSEQ multiplex PCR. This table holds roughly 23,000 clones, over 60% found once. The biological material was taken from a patient who underwent chemoradiotherapy. These receptors were obtained from a human donor with HPV-associated anogenital cancer.

V gene TRBV13 combines with J gene TRBJ2-4; tentatively, D is TRBD1 (6 bases). Germline lookup yields CDR1 PRHDT and CDR2 FYEKMQ (reference sequence). There are 14 residues in the CDR3. Trimming took off 5 bases at V and 8 bases at J, with 16 bases between the two ends. CDR3 nucleotides: TGTGCCAGCAGCAGCCCAGGGGTTCGGGACATTCAGTACTTC. Its translation is CASSSPGVRDIQYF.

The chain uses TRBV6-1 and TRBJ2-1, with TRBD2 as a possible D gene (6 bases). The germline V gene encodes CDR1 MNHNS and CDR2 SASEGT. Trimming took 5 bases from V and 8 from J, leaving 10 bases between them. CDR3 length equals 12 residues. The CDR3 DNA follows: TGTGCCAGCAGTCGACTAGTGGATGAGCAGTTCTTC. Translated: CASSRLVDEQFF.

The chain uses TRBV7-9 and TRBJ2-1; 7 positions agree with TRBD2. The germline gives CDR1 SEHNR, CDR2 FQNEAQ (reference sequence). The CDR3 has 13 residues. The trim removed 2 bases at V and 6 bases at J, leaving 1 base unmatched. The CDR3 region is CASSLSGTNEQFF. CDR3 nucleotide sequence: TGTGCCAGCAGCTTAAGCGGGACCAATGAGCAGTTCTTC. Full variable domain (rest looked up from reference TRBV7-9 and TRBJ2-1): DTGVSQNPRHKITKRGQNVTFRCDPISEHNRLYWYRQTLGQGPEFLTYFQNEAQLEKSRLLSDRFSAERPKGSFSTLEIQRTEQGDSAMYLCASSLSGTNEQFFGPGTRLTVL.

V and J are TRBV7-2 and TRBJ2-3, with 10 bases matching TRBD2. V was clipped by 4 bases and J by 2 bases; unmatched bases: 6. In germline, CDR1 is SGHTA, CDR2 FQGNSA. CDR3 size: 16 residues. The CDR3 protein is CASSSLAGGFTDTQYF. In DNA, the CDR3 is TGTGCCAGCAGCTCCTTAGCGGGGGGCTTCACAGATACGCAGTATTTT.

V usage is TRBV28 and J usage is TRBJ1-4; a possible D gene is TRBD1 (6 bases). This CDR3 spans 14 amino acids. Germline V gene sequence: CDR1 MDHEN, CDR2 SYDVKM. The ends were cut back, 5 bases at V and 6 bases at J, with 13 bases in the middle. This chain's CDR3 is CASSPSGVDEKLFF. CDR3 DNA sequence: TGTGCCAGCAGTCCTTCAGGGGTTGATGAAAAACTGTTTTTT.

The chain recombines TRBV11-3 with TRBJ1-1; D gene uncertain. CDR1 and CDR2 (germline): SGHNT, YENEEA. Deletions cut 2 bases from V and 11 bases from J, with 12 bases between. The CDR3 length is 12 residues. The CDR3 DNA reads TGTGCCAGCAGCTTATCGTCCGGGTTCGCTTTCTTT. This codes for CASSLSSGFAFF.

This clone was observed a handful of times. The chain has TRBV4-2 and TRBJ1-2; D is possibly TRBD1 (5 bases). The CDR3 length is 17 residues. The ends were cut back, 3 bases at V and 5 bases at J, with 22 bases in the middle. Germline CDR1 is LGHNA and CDR2 is YNFKEQ. The CDR3 region is CASSQATRSRAGYGYTF. The DNA of the CDR3 is TGTGCCAGCAGCCAGGCAACAAGAAGCAGGGCTGGGTATGGCTACACCTTC.

The chain couples TRBV23-1 to TRBJ2-5; maybe TRBD1 (6 bases). TRBV23-1 is noted as an ORF with a role that remains uncertain. The CDR3 loop spans 14 amino acids. Trimming removed 2 bases at V and 4 bases at J, with 11 bases between. The CDR3 region has the DNA TGCGCCAGCAGTCAAGGGGACACCTTAGAGACCCAGTACTTC. Its translation: CASSQGDTLETQYF.

The genes are TRBV28 and TRBJ2-5, with 11 bases that match TRBD2. The V and J ends lost 8 bases and 3 bases, in that order; junction bases with no gene match: 5. Looked up from germline, CDR1 is MDHEN and CDR2 is SYDVKM. The CDR3 runs 14 residues. CDR3 sequence (DNA): TGTGCCAGCTACCCACTAGCGGGAGAAGAGACCCAGTACTTC. Protein product: CASYPLAGEETQYF.

This chain connects TRBV19 to TRBJ1-3; D call uncertain. This CDR3 is built from 15 residues. CDR1 is LNHDA and CDR2 is SQIVND in the germline V gene (reference sequence). Trimming pared 3 bases from V and 4 bases from J, leaving 13 bases between. The CDR3 bases are TGTGCCAGTAGTATTTTATCGGCAGGAGGAAACACCATATATTTT. Translation: CASSILSAGGNTIYF.

The V gene is TRBV23-1, the J gene TRBJ2-7; no clear D gene. TRBV23-1 is sorted into the ORF group, with uncertain function. The CDR3 is made up of 16 amino acids. Between the trimmed V and J ends, which lost 0 bases and 1 base, there was a span of 13 bases. The CDR3 loop reads CASSQSKDGTSYEQYF. DNA for the CDR3: TGCGCCAGCAGTCAATCTAAGGACGGCACGTCCTACGAGCAGTACTTC.

The chain employs TRBV27 and TRBJ2-1, with TRBD2 identical over 9 bases. The CDR3 length is 15 residues. Germline-derived CDR1 and CDR2 are MNHEY and SMNVEV (reference sequence). The V segment lost 6 bases and the J segment 5 bases; nucleotides outside the gene matches: 8. CDR3 DNA: TGTGCCAGCAGGTCCCGGACTAGCGCTCACAATGAGCAGTTCTTC. Its translation: CASRSRTSAHNEQFF.

The CDR3 bases are TGCAGCGTAGGGGGACAGGGGACCGAGGGCTACACCTTC. Translated: CSVGGQGTEGYTF. The genes are TRBV29-1 and TRBJ1-2; TRBD1 matches 10 bases. Germline V gene data show CDR1 as SQVTM and CDR2 as ANQGSEA. The length of the CDR3 is 13 residues. The V gene end was trimmed by 6 bases and the J gene end by 8 bases; junction bases not matched to a gene: 9.

The chain joins TRBV25-1 to TRBJ1-1; unclear D gene. Trimming pared 5 bases from V and 0 bases from J, leaving 4 bases between. The CDR3 has 12 residues. From germline, CDR1 is MGHDK and CDR2 SYGVNS. CDR3 in amino acids: CASSRLNTEAFF. CDR3 coding DNA: TGTGCCAGCAGTCGCCTGAACACTGAAGCTTTCTTT.

This sequence joins TRBV7-8 and TRBJ1-2; no clear D gene. The germline V gene has CDR1 SGHVS and CDR2 FQNEAQ. This CDR3 comprises 15 residues. Trimming stripped 2 bases from V and 8 bases from J, with 18 bases between. The CDR3 here is CASSLSLVPIGGYTF. In DNA, the CDR3 is TGTGCCAGCAGCTTAAGTTTGGTCCCGATTGGGGGCTACACCTTC.

This clone was seen a few times. The rearrangement joins TRBV30 to TRBJ2-1; D gene ambiguous. The germline V and J ends were trimmed by 0 bases and 6 bases, with 9 bases remaining between them. CDR3 length equals 13 residues. Per the germline V gene, CDR1 is GTSNPN and CDR2 is SVGIG (reference sequence). CDR3 protein: CAWSVNRPNEQFF. Written as DNA, the CDR3 is TGTGCCTGGAGTGTCAACCGTCCCAATGAGCAGTTCTTC.

This clone came up a few times. This sequence joins TRBV4-1 and TRBJ2-1, with 9 bases fitting TRBD2. This CDR3 has 16 amino acids. With 8 bases clipped from V and 9 bases from J, the junction kept 17 bases outside the gene matches. From germline, CDR1 is MGHRA and CDR2 YSYEKL. CDR3: CASVPLSGREGSEQFF. CDR3 DNA sequence: TGCGCCAGCGTGCCTCTGAGCGGGCGGGAGGGCAGTGAGCAGTTCTTC.

This clone was observed a few times. V gene TRBV27 combines with J gene TRBJ2-3; 7 positions agree with TRBD1. The CDR3 is 15 amino acids. The trim removed 3 bases at V and 3 bases at J, leaving 6 bases unmatched. Germline V gene lookup returns CDR1 MNHEY and CDR2 SMNVEV (reference sequence). In DNA, the CDR3 is TGTGCCAGCAGTTTCGGACAGGCGTGGACAGATACGCAGTATTTT. Protein sequence: CASSFGQAWTDTQYF.

The rearrangement links TRBV5-6 to TRBJ1-1; D unresolved. The CDR3 runs to 13 residues. Germline-derived CDR1 and CDR2 are SGHDT and YYEEEE. Trimming pared 0 bases from V and 6 bases from J, leaving 9 bases between. The CDR3 region has the DNA TGTGCCAGCAGCTTGGGGAGAGTTGCTGAAGCTTTCTTT. Protein sequence: CASSLGRVAEAFF.

The rearrangement joins TRBV7-9 to TRBJ2-7; D call uncertain. The CDR3 is 12 amino acids. V lost 5 bases to trimming and J lost 2 bases, with 7 bases between them. From germline, CDR1 is SEHNR and CDR2 FQNEAQ (reference sequence). CDR3 sequence: CASSPGAYEQYF. For the CDR3, the DNA is TGTGCCAGCAGCCCGGGTGCCTACGAGCAGTACTTC.

CDR3 nucleotide sequence: TGTGCCCTCCCCCCAAACACCATATATTTT. It yields the protein CALPPNTIYF. The chain combines TRBV21-1 with TRBJ1-3. TRBV21-1 constitutes a pseudogene. The CDR3 is 10 amino acids.

This chain uses TRBV7-9 with TRBJ2-2; TRBD2 matches 9 bases. CDR1 is SEHNR, CDR2 FQNEAQ, per germline (reference sequence). V was pared by 2 bases and J by 6 bases, with 4 bases of the junction left unmatched. The CDR3 is 15 amino acids. The CDR3 here is CASSLLAGDPGELFF. The CDR3 coding sequence is TGTGCCAGCAGCTTATTAGCGGGAGACCCCGGGGAGCTGTTTTTT.

The chain links TRBV5-1 to TRBJ2-5, with D possibly matching TRBD1 (6 bases). This CDR3 is built from 13 residues. The germline V gene encodes CDR1 SGHRS and CDR2 YFSETQ. The CDR3 region has the DNA TGCGCGACCGGGACACGAAATCAAGAGACCCAGTACTTC. It specifies CATGTRNQETQYF.

Concerning this clone itself: Compared with germline, one end of the junction differs, possibly owing to a read error. The V gene is TRBV30, the J gene TRBJ1-2, with TRBD1 matching over 9 bases. The CDR3 loop spans 12 amino acids. CDR1 and CDR2 (germline): GTSNPN, SVGIG (reference sequence). CDR3 DNA sequence: TGTGCCTGGAGTCTGGGACAGGGACGCTACGCCTTC. It yields the protein CAWSLGQGRYAF.

This chain uses TRBV5-7 with TRBJ1-5, with a possible D match to TRBD1 (5 bases). TRBV5-7 is an ORF; its function is uncertain. V shed 0 bases and J shed 1 base, with 8 bases lying between them. This CDR3 spans 15 amino acids. This chain's CDR3 is CASSLVRDSNQPQHF. The CDR3 bases are TGTGCCAGCAGCTTGGTGAGGGACAGCAATCAGCCCCAGCATTTT.